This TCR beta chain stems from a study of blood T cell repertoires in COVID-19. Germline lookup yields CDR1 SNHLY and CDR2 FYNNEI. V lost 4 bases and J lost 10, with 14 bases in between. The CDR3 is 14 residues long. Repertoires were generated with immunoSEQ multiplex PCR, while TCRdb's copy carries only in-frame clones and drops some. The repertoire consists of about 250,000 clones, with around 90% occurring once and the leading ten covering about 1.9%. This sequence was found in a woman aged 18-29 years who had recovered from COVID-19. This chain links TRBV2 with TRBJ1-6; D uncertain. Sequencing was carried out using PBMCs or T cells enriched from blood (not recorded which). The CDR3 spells CASSGVSGRSPLHF. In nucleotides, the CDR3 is TGTGCCAGCAGTGGGGTTTCAGGTCGATCACCCCTCCACTTT.